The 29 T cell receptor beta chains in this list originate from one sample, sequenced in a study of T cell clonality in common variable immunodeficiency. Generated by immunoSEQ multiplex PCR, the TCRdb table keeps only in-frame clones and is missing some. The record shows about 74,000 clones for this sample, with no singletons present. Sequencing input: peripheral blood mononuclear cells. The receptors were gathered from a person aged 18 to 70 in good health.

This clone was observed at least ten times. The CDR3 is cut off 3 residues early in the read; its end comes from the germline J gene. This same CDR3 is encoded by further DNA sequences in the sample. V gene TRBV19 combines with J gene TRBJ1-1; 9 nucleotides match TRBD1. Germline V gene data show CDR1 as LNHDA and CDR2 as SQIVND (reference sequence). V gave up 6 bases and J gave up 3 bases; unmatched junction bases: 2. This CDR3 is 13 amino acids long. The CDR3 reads CASRDRGDTEAFF. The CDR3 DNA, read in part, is TGTGCCAGTAGGGACAGGGGAGACACTGAA.

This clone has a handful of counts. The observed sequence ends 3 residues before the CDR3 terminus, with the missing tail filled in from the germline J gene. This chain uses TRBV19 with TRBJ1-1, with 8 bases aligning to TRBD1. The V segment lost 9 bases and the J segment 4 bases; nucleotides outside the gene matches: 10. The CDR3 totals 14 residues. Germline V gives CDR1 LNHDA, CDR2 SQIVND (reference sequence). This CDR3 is CASATDRGGTEAFF. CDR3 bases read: TGTGCCAGCGCCACCGACAGGGGCGGCACTGAA. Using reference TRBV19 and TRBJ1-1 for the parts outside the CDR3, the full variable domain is DGGITQSPKYLFRKEGQNVTLSCEQNLNHDAMYWYRQDPGQGLRLIYYSQIVNDFQKGDIAEGYSVSREKKESFPLTVTSAQKNPTAFYLCASATDRGGTEAFFGQGTRLTVV.

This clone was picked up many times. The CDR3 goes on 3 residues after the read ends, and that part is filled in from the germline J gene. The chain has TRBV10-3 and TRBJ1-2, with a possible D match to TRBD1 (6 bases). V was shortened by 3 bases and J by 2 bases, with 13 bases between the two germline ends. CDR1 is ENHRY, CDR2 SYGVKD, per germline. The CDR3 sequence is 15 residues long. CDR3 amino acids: CAISEPGDINYGYTF. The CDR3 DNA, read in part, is TGTGCCATCAGTGAACCAGGGGACATCAACTATGGC.

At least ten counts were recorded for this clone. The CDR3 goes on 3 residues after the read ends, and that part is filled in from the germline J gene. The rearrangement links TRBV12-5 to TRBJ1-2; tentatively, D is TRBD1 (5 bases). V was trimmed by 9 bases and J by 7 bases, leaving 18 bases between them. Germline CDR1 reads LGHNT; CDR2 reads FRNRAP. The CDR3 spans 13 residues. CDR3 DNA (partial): TGTGCTAGCGCAGCGGGGGGGGGAGGTGGC. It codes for CASAAGGGGG. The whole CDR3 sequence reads CASAAGGGGGYTF.

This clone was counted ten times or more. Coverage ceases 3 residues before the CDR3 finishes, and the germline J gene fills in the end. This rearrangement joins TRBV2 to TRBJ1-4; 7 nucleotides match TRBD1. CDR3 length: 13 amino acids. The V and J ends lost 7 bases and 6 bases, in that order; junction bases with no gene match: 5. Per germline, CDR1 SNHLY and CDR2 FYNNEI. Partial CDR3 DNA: TGTGCCAGCACTCGGGACAGATATGAAAAA. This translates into CASTRDRYEK. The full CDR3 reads CASTRDRYEKLFF.

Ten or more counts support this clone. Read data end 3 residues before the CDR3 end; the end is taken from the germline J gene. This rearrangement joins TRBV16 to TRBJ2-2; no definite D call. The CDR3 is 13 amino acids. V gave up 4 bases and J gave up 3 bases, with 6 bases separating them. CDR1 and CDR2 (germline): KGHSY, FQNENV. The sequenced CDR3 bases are TGTGCCAGCAGCCCCCTACACACCGGGGAG. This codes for CASSPLHTGE. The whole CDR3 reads CASSPLHTGELFF.

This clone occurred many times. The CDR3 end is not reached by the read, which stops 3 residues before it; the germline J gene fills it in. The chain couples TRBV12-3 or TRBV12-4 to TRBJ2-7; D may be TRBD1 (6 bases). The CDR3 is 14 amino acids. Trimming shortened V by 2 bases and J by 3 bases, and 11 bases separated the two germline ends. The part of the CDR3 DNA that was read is TGTGCCAGCAGTTTATGGACAGACAGCTACGAG. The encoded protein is CASSLWTDSYE. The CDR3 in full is CASSLWTDSYEQYF.

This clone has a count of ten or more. CDR3 region: CASSETFNEQFF. Partial CDR3 DNA: TGTGCCAGCAGCGAGACATTTAATGAG. The V and J genes are TRBV5-4 and TRBJ2-1; no firm D call. The read terminates 3 residues before the CDR3 end, so the remaining end is supplied by the germline J gene. V dropped 4 bases and J dropped 7 bases, with 9 bases sitting between them. The germline V gene has CDR1 SGHNT and CDR2 YYREEE (reference sequence). CDR3 size: 12 residues.

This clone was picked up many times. The chain's CDR3 is CASSPTDYGYTF. The sequenced CDR3 bases are TGTGCCAGCAGCCCGACAGACTATGGC. The rearrangement joins TRBV11-2 to TRBJ1-2; TRBD1 might be the D (5 bases). Read sequence stops 3 residues before the CDR3 end, and the germline J gene provides the missing end. CDR1 and CDR2 (germline): SGHAT, FQNNGV. The ends were cut back, 5 bases at V and 3 bases at J, with 7 bases in the middle. The CDR3 is 12 residues long.

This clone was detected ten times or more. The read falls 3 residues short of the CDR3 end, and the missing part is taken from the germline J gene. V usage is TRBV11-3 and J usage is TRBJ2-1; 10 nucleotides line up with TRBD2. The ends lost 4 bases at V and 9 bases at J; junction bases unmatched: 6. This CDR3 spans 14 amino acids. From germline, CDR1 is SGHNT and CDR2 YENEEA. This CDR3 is CASSSGLAGAEQFF. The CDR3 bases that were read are TGTGCCAGCAGCTCAGGGCTAGCGGGAGCTGAG.

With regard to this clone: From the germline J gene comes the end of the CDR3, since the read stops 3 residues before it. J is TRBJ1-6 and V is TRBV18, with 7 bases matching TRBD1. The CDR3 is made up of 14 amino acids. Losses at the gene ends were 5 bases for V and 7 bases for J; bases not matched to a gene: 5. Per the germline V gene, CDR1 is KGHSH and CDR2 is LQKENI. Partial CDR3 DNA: TGTGCCAGCTCAGTTGGACAGGAGAATTCACCC. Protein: CASSVGQENSP. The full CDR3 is CASSVGQENSPLHF.

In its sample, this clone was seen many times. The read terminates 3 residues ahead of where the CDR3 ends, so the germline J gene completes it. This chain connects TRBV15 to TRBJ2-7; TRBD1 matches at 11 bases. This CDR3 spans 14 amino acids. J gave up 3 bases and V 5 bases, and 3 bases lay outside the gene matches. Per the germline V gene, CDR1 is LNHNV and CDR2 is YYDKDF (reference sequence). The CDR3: CATSRDRGFYEQYF. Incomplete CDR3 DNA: TGTGCCACCAGCCGGGACAGGGGGTTCTACGAG.

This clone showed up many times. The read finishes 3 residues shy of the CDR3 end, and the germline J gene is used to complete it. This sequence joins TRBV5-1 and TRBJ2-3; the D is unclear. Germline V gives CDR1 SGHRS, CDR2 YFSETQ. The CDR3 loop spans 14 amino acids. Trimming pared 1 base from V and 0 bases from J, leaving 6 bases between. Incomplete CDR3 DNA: TGCGCCAGCAGCTTGTTTACTAGCACAGATACG. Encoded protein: CASSLFTSTDT. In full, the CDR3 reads CASSLFTSTDTQYF.

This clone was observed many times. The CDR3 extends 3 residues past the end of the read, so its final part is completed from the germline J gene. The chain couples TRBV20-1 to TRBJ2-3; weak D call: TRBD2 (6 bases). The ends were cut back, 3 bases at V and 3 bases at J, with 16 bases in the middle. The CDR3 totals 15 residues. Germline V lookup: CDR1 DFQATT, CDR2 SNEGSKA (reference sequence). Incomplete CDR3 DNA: TGCAGTGCTAGGGAGGCGGGATTCGATACAGATACG. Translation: CSAREAGFDTDT. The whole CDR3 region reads CSAREAGFDTDTQYF.

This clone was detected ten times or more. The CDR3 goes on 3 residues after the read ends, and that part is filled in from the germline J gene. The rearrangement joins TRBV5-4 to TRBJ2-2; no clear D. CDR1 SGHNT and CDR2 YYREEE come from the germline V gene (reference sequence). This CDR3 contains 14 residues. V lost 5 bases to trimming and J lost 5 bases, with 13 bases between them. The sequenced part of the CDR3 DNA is TGTGCCAGCAGGGCCATTCAAACGACCGGGGAG. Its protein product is CASRAIQTTGE. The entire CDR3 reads CASRAIQTTGELFF.

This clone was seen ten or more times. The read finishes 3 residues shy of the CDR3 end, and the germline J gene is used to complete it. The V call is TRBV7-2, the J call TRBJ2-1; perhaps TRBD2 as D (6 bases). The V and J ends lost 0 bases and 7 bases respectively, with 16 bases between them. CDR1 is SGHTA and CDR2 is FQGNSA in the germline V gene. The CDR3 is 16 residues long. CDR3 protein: CASSLASGTPINEQFF. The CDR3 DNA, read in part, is TGTGCCAGCAGCTTAGCCTCCGGGACTCCGATAAATGAG.

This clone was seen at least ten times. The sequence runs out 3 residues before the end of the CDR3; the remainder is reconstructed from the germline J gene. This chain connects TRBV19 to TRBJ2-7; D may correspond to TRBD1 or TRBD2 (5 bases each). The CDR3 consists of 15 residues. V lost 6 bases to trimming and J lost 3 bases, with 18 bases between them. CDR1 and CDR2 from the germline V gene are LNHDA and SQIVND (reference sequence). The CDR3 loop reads CASSPRGVIGYEQYF. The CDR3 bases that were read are TGTGCCAGTAGCCCAAGAGGGGTAATCGGCTACGAG. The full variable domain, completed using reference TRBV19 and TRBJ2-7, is DGGITQSPKYLFRKEGQNVTLSCEQNLNHDAMYWYRQDPGQGLRLIYYSQIVNDFQKGDIAEGYSVSREKKESFPLTVTSAQKNPTAFYLCASSPRGVIGYEQYFGPGTRLTVT.

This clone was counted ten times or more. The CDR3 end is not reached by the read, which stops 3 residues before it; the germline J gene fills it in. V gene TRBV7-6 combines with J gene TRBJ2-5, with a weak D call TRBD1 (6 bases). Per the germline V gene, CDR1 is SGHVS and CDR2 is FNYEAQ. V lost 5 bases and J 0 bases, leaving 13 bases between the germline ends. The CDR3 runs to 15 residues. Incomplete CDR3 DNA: TGTGCCAGCAGCAAGGACAGCCAGTACCAAGAGACC. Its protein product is CASSKDSQYQET. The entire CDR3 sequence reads CASSKDSQYQETQYF. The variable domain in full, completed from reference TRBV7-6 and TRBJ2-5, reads GAGVSQSPRYKVTKRGQDVALRCDPISGHVSLYWYRQALGQGPEFLTYFNYEAQQDKSGLPNDRFSAERPEGSISTLTIQRTEQRDSAMYRCASSKDSQYQETQYFGPGTRLLVL.

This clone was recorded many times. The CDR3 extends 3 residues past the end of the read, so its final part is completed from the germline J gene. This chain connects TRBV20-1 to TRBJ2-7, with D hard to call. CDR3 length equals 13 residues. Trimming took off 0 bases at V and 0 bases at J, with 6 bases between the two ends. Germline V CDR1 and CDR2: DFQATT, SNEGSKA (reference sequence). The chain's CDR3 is CSARDTVSYEQYF. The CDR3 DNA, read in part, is TGCAGTGCTAGAGATACAGTCTCCTACGAG.

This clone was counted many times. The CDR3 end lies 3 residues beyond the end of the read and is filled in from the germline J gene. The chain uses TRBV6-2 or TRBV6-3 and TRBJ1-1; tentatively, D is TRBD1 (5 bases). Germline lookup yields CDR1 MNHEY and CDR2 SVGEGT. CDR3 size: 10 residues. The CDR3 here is CASSNREAFF. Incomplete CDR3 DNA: TGTGCCAGCAGCAACAGGGAA.

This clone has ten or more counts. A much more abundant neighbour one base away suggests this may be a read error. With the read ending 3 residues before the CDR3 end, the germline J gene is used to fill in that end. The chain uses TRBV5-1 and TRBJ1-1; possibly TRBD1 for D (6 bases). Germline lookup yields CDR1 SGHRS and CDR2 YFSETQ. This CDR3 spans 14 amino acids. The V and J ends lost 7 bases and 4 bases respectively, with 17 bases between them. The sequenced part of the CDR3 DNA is TGCGCCAGCGGCCTAACAGGGATTATCACTGAA. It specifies CASGLTGIITE. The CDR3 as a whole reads CASGLTGIITEAFF.

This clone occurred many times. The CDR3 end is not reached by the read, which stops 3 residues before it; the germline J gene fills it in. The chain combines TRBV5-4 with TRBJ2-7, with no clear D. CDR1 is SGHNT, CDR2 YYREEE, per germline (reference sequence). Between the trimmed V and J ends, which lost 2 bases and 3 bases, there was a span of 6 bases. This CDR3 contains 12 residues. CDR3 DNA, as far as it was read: TGTGCCAGCAGCTTTAATAACTACGAG. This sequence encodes CASSFNNYE. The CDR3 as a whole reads CASSFNNYEQYF.

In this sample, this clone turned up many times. CDR3 sequence: CASSIRGMIGELFF. The part of the CDR3 DNA that was read is TGTGCCAGTAGTATTAGGGGAATGATCGGGGAG. J is TRBJ2-2 and V is TRBV19, with TRBD1 as a possible D gene (5 bases). The missing CDR3 end, 3 residues past where the read stops, is filled in from the germline J gene. The CDR3 covers 14 residues. V was pared by 3 bases and J by 7 bases, with 12 bases between. In germline, CDR1 is LNHDA, CDR2 SQIVND (reference sequence).

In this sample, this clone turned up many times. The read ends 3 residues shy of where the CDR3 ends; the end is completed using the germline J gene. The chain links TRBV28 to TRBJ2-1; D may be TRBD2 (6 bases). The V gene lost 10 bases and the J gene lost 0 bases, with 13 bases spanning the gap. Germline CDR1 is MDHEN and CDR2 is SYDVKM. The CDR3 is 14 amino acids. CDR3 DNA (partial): TGTGCCATCCAGGCGGGGAGCTCCTACAATGAG. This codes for CAIQAGSSYNE. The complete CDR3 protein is CAIQAGSSYNEQFF.

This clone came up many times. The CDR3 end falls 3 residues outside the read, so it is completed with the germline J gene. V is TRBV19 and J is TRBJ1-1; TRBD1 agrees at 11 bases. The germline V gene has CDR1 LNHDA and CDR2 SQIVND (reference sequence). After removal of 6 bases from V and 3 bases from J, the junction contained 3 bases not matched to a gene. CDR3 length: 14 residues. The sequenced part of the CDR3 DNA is TGTGCCAGTAGCCCGGGACAGGGGGACACTGAA. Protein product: CASSPGQGDTE. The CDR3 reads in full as CASSPGQGDTEAFF.

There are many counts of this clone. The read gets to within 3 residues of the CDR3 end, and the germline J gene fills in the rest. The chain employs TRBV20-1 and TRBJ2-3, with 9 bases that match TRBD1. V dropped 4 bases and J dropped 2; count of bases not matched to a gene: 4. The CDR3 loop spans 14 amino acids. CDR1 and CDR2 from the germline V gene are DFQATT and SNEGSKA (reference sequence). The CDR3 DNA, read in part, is TGCAGTGCTACCGGGACAGGGTACACAGATACG. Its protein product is CSATGTGYTDT. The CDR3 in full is CSATGTGYTDTQYF.

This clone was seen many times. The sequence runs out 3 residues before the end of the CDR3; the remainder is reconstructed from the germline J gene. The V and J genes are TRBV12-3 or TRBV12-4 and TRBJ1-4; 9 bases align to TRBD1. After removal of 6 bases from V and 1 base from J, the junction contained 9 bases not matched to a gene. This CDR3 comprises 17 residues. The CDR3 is CASRGQGRSVTNEKLFF. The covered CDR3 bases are TGTGCCAGCAGGGGACAGGGTCGGTCTGTAACTAATGAAAAA.

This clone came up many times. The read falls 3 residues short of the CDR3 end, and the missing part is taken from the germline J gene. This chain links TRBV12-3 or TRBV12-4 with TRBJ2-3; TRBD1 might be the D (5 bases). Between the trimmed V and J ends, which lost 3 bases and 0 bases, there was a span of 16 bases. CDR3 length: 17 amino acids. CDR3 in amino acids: CASSLSQQGFSTDTQYF. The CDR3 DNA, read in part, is TGTGCCAGCAGTTTGTCACAGCAGGGATTCAGCACAGATACG.

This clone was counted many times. The sequenced part of the CDR3 DNA is TGCAGTGCTAGAGGAGAGCGCTCCTACGAG. It specifies CSARGERSYE. From start to end, the CDR3 is CSARGERSYEQYF. The chain links TRBV20-1 to TRBJ2-7, with D unresolved. Coverage ceases 3 residues before the CDR3 finishes, and the germline J gene fills in the end. With 1 base removed from V and 0 bases from J, the gap between germline ends came to 7 bases. The CDR3 sequence is 13 residues long. CDR1 is DFQATT, CDR2 SNEGSKA, per germline (reference sequence).